The present T cell receptor (beta chain) was sequenced within a study of naive and memory T cell subsets. Study-wide points: TCR counts from RNA may reflect activation-linked expression changes. A few larger clonotypes appeared in naive repertoires, especially CD8, possibly memory cells re-expressing CD45RA.

An equimolar mix of two oligonucleotides served as the beta constant-region primer for TRBC1 and TRBC2. Nested alpha and beta constant-region primers with the SP2 primer drove four PCR rounds on ligated cDNA. A 12-nucleotide UMI and the SP2 primer were added to the cDNA 3' end by oligonucleotide ligation. Each CDR3 protein gets one entry after TCRdb re-called the UMI-ligation and nested PCR reads with MiXCR. The data show around 100,000 distinct CDR3 sequences, roughly 15% seen once. J lost 0 bases, V lost 6 bases, and 3 bases had no gene match. This CDR3 contains 15 residues. Germline CDR1 is SNHLY and CDR2 is FYNNEI. Cells stained for CD3, CD4, CD8, CD45RA, CD27 and viability were sorted into four CD45RA/CD27 subsets. This clonotype was seen ten or more times. Antigen unknown.

Input material: naive CD8+ T cells from blood. The clonotype originates from a human donor in good health. The chain is built from TRBV2 and TRBJ2-1; 9 bases line up with TRBD2. This CDR3 is CASSVSGSSYNEQFF. The DNA of the CDR3 is TGTGCCAGCAGCGTTAGCGGGAGCTCCTACAATGAGCAGTTCTTC.